The source of this TCR beta chain is a study of patients and donors after allogeneic stem cell transplantation. TCRdb used MiXCR to reprocess the RT-PCR reads, holding one entry per CDR3 protein. The sample shows approximately 160,000 distinct CDR3 sequences, about 30% of them seen only once. Germline CDR1 reads ENHRY; CDR2 reads SYGVKD. The CDR3 loop spans 14 amino acids. Trimming left V 4 bases short and J 0 bases short, with 8 bases between. A few counts support this clonotype. The receptor was isolated from a human donor who was either an allogeneic HSCT recipient or a stem cell or donor lymphocyte infusion donor (not recorded which). It is not recorded whose cells these are; they may come from a transplant donor. The material sequenced was blood, either unsorted or a sorted T cell fraction (not recorded which). V gene TRBV10-3 combines with J gene TRBJ2-3; perhaps TRBD2 as D (5 bases). Here the CDR3 DNA reads TGTGCCATCAGTGTAGCGACTAGCACAGATACGCAGTATTTT. This gives the protein CAISVATSTDTQYF.